The TCR beta chain described here comes from a study of OX40 agonist ivuxolimab in advanced cancers. The wider study: A partial response was reached by three patients: one with hepatocellular carcinoma and two with cutaneous melanoma.

Findings and limits, study-wide: Certain nonresponders likewise exhibited a low normalized T-cell clonal expansion.

With V trimmed by 4 bases and J by 2 bases, 3 bases remained unmatched. Germline CDR1 SGHTA, CDR2 FQGTGA. The CDR3 is 15 residues long. About this clone: Its antigen remains unknown.

Only in-frame clones appear in the TCRdb table, and some are missing; sequencing was by immunoSEQ multiplex PCR. The table lists 55,000 to 80,000 clones, approximately 85% of them singletons. The source is an adult with an advanced solid tumor such as melanoma, head and neck, liver or kidney cancer. The input for sequencing was CD4+ or CD8+ T cells sorted from blood, taken in a trial of the OX40 agonist ivuxolimab. This sequence joins TRBV7-3 and TRBJ2-1; 9 nucleotides match TRBD1. The CDR3 loop is CASSSHRGPYNEQFF. CDR3 in DNA: TGTGCCAGCAGCTCCCACAGGGGGCCCTACAATGAGCAGTTCTTC.